Shown below are 22 T cell receptor beta chains from a single sample sequenced in a study of cytomegalovirus exposure and HLA in healthy donors. Use of 60 Vbeta and 13 Jbeta primers characterized the PCR. Here immunoSEQ multiplex PCR was the method, and the copy in TCRdb shows in-frame clones only, minus some. The sample has more than 150,000 clones, roughly 80% seen once; the top ten hold approximately 5.4%. Sequences were obtained from PBMCs. The receptor set was obtained from a woman under 40 in good health and CMV-seropositive.

The gene calls are TRBV4-3 and TRBJ2-1, with TRBD2 as a possible D gene (5 bases). This CDR3 spans 15 amino acids. V lost 0 bases, J lost 2 bases, and 8 bases lay in between. In germline, CDR1 is LGHNA, CDR2 YSLEER. Here the CDR3 DNA reads TGCGCCAGCAGCCAAGAAGGAGGAACCTACAATGAGCAGTTCTTC. Translated: CASSQEGGTYNEQFF.

The rearrangement links TRBV7-9 to TRBJ2-3, with 7 bases lining up with TRBD1. The CDR3 runs to 17 residues. With V trimmed by 1 base and J by 2 bases, 9 bases remained unmatched. Germline CDR1 is SEHNR and CDR2 is FQNEAQ (reference sequence). CDR3 protein: CASSLGPRDRITDTQYF. The CDR3 nucleotides are TGTGCCAGCAGCTTAGGCCCCCGGGACAGAATCACAGATACGCAGTATTTT. Full variable domain (missing parts from reference TRBV7-9 and TRBJ2-3): DTGVSQNPRHKITKRGQNVTFRCDPISEHNRLYWYRQTLGQGPEFLTYFQNEAQLEKSRLLSDRFSAERPKGSFSTLEIQRTEQGDSAMYLCASSLGPRDRITDTQYFGPGTRLTVL.

This chain joins TRBV5-1 and TRBJ1-6; D not certain. The CDR3 spans 17 residues. The germline V and J ends were trimmed by 1 base and 6 bases, with 17 bases remaining between them. CDR1 is SGHRS and CDR2 is YFSETQ in the germline V gene. CDR3 in DNA: TGCGCCAGCAGCTTGACGGCCTCAAGCGACGTTAATTCACCCCTCCACTTT. Its translation is CASSLTASSDVNSPLHF.

The chain joins TRBV4-3 to TRBJ2-1; weak D call: TRBD2 (6 bases). Per germline, CDR1 LGHNA and CDR2 YSLEER. Trimming took off 0 bases at V and 3 bases at J, with 18 bases between the two ends. The CDR3 consists of 18 residues. This CDR3 reads CASSQETARTIGYNEQFF. The DNA of the CDR3 is TGCGCCAGCAGCCAAGAAACGGCTAGGACTATCGGCTACAATGAGCAGTTCTTC.

The chain has TRBV27 and TRBJ2-3; D is possibly TRBD2 (5 bases). Looked up from germline, CDR1 is MNHEY and CDR2 is SMNVEV (reference sequence). CDR3 length: 16 residues. V was cut by 7 bases and J by 0 bases, with 17 bases left in between. Here the CDR3 reads CASTPWSGISTDTQYF. DNA for the CDR3: TGTGCCAGCACTCCCTGGAGCGGAATAAGCACAGATACGCAGTATTTT.

CDR3 in DNA: TGTGCCAGCAGTTACTCTGGGGGACTCCAAGAGACCCAGTACTTC. Translated: CASSYSGGLQETQYF. J is TRBJ2-5 and V is TRBV6-6, with D possibly matching TRBD2 (6 bases). V was pared by 0 bases and J by 1 base, with 9 bases between. Per germline, CDR1 MNHNY and CDR2 SVGAGI (reference sequence). This CDR3 is built from 15 residues.

This chain uses TRBV5-8 with TRBJ2-1, with TRBD2 identical over 10 bases. This CDR3 is built from 16 residues. Germline V lookup: CDR1 SGHTS, CDR2 YDEGEE. After removal of 0 bases from V and 0 bases from J, the junction contained 0 bases not matched to a gene. The CDR3 protein is CASSLGTSGSYNEQFF. CDR3 in DNA: TGTGCCAGCAGCTTGGGGACTAGCGGCTCCTACAATGAGCAGTTCTTC.

This clone has a single count. The chain carries TRBV19 and TRBJ1-3; TRBD1 agrees at 7 bases. CDR3 size: 15 residues. In germline, CDR1 is LNHDA, CDR2 SQIVND (reference sequence). Trimming took 9 bases from V and 0 from J; bases not matched to a gene: 8. This CDR3 is CASRTGVNSGNTIYF. CDR3 nucleotides: TGTGCCAGCAGAACAGGGGTTAACTCTGGAAACACCATATATTTT.

The chain combines TRBV7-3 with TRBJ2-1; TRBD2 agrees at 13 bases. The ends lost 5 bases at V and 7 bases at J; junction bases unmatched: 5. The CDR3 is made up of 15 amino acids. Germline V gene data show CDR1 as SGHTA and CDR2 as FQGTGA. The CDR3 nucleotides are TGTGCCAGCAGCCAACTAGCGGGGGGGTTTAATGAGCAGTTCTTC. Protein: CASSQLAGGFNEQFF. Drawing the rest from reference TRBV7-3 and TRBJ2-1, the complete variable domain is GAGVSQTPSNKVTEKGKYVELRCDPISGHTALYWYRQSLGQGPEFLIYFQGTGAADDSGLPNDRFFAVRPEGSVSTLKIQRTERGDSAVYLCASSQLAGGFNEQFFGPGTRLTVL.

For this clone: One junction end does not reproduce the germline sequence, and a read error may be involved. The V gene is TRBV27, the J gene TRBJ2-1; D gene unclear. CDR1 and CDR2 from the germline V gene are MNHEY and SMNVEV (reference sequence). This CDR3 comprises 14 residues. The CDR3 loop reads CASRSLDSYNEQLF. Written as DNA, the CDR3 is TGTGCCAGCCGCTCCCTAGACTCCTACAATGAGCAGCTCTTC.

This clone was recorded a few times. In the same sample, other DNA sequences code for this CDR3. The gene calls are TRBV6-1 and TRBJ2-3, with TRBD2 matching 10 bases. The V gene's germline CDR1 is MNHNS and CDR2 SASEGT. The V segment lost 2 bases and the J segment 1 base; nucleotides outside the gene matches: 3. CDR3 length: 16 amino acids. The CDR3 DNA sequence: TGTGCCAGCAGTGAAATAGCGGGGGGACGCACAGATACGCAGTATTTT. This gives the protein CASSEIAGGRTDTQYF.

Notes on this clone: At one of its ends the junction is not consistent with the germline gene, which may arise from a read error. The genes are TRBV7-9 and TRBJ2-7, with D unclear. The CDR3 runs 12 residues. Germline CDR1 reads SEHNR; CDR2 reads FQNEAQ (reference sequence). The CDR3 here is CSSSLTGYEQYF. For the CDR3, the DNA is TGTTCCAGCAGCCTAACCGGTTACGAGCAGTACTTC. The complete variable domain, with remaining parts taken from reference TRBV7-9 and TRBJ2-7, reads DTGVSQNPRHKITKRGQNVTFRCDPISEHNRLYWYRQTLGQGPEFLTYFQNEAQLEKSRLLSDRFSAERPKGSFSTLEIQRTEQGDSAMYLCSSSLTGYEQYFGPGTRLTVT.

A word on this clone: A read error may account for a junction end that differs from germline. The chain recombines TRBV4-1 with TRBJ2-5; 10 bases line up with TRBD1. From germline, CDR1 is MGHRA and CDR2 YSYEKL. The CDR3 runs 16 residues. The CDR3 DNA is TGCGCCAGCAGCCACTTAGGACAGGGGGAACAAGGGACCCAGTACTTC. Residues: CASSHLGQGEQGTQYF.

The CDR3 loop reads CASSPDRLKVYNSPLHF. The DNA of the CDR3 is TGTGCCAGCTCACCTGACAGATTAAAGGTCTATAATTCACCCCTCCACTTT. The chain is built from TRBV18 and TRBJ1-6; a weak D match, TRBD1 (5 bases). Germline values: CDR1 KGHSH, CDR2 LQKENI. V lost 3 bases and J 3 bases, leaving 15 bases between the germline ends. The CDR3 runs to 17 residues.

V is TRBV28 and J is TRBJ1-3; TRBD1 aligns across 7 bases. This CDR3 spans 14 amino acids. V was pared by 6 bases and J by 4 bases, with 6 bases of the junction left unmatched. Germline V lookup: CDR1 MDHEN, CDR2 SYDVKM. Here the CDR3 DNA reads TGTGCCAGCAGGTTACAGGGGCCGGGAAACACCATATATTTT. It yields the protein CASRLQGPGNTIYF.

J is TRBJ1-1 and V is TRBV10-3; 7 bases map to TRBD1. Germline V lookup: CDR1 ENHRY, CDR2 SYGVKD. The V and J ends lost 7 bases and 8 bases, in that order; junction bases with no gene match: 7. The CDR3 loop spans 12 amino acids. The CDR3 is CAIKGTAVEAFF. DNA for the CDR3: TGTGCCATCAAAGGGACAGCGGTAGAAGCTTTCTTT.

The chain employs TRBV28 and TRBJ1-5, with 11 bases aligning to TRBD1. V lost 2 bases to trimming and J lost 0 bases; unmatched junction nucleotides: 6. In germline, CDR1 is MDHEN, CDR2 SYDVKM. CDR3 length: 18 residues. CDR3 amino acids: CASSLGTGGTFSNQPQHF. The CDR3 bases are TGTGCCAGCAGTTTAGGGACAGGGGGTACCTTTAGCAATCAGCCCCAGCATTTT.

This clone was counted between two and nine times. The chain uses TRBV2 and TRBJ1-3; D is unclear. Trimming shortened V by 5 bases and J by 4 bases, and 15 bases separated the two germline ends. Germline V gives CDR1 SNHLY, CDR2 FYNNEI. This CDR3 contains 15 residues. Here the CDR3 reads CASSHPAFTGNTIYF. DNA for the CDR3: TGTGCCAGCAGTCACCCAGCGTTTACAGGAAACACCATATATTTT.

This clone was seen a handful of times. The chain has TRBV14 and TRBJ1-6; possibly TRBD1 for D (6 bases). The CDR3 runs 16 residues. CDR1 is SGHDN and CDR2 is FVKESK in the germline V gene. Deletions cut 0 bases from V and 5 bases from J, with 11 bases between. For the CDR3, the DNA is TGTGCCAGCAGCCAAGATAGGGAGGGGGATAATTCACCCCTCCACTTT. Residues: CASSQDREGDNSPLHF.

The chain combines TRBV4-1 with TRBJ1-4; D is undetermined. The V gene lost 6 bases and the J gene lost 0 bases, with 11 bases spanning the gap. CDR1 and CDR2 (germline): MGHRA, YSYEKL. There are 15 residues in the CDR3. The CDR3 region has the DNA TGCGCCAGCAGACACGAACGGGCAACTAATGAAAAACTGTTTTTT. Amino acid sequence: CASRHERATNEKLFF.

J is TRBJ2-2 and V is TRBV5-6; no definite D call. Germline V gene lookup returns CDR1 SGHDT and CDR2 YYEEEE. The ends were cut back, 1 base at V and 0 bases at J, with 7 bases in the middle. This CDR3 region has 15 residues. The CDR3 sequence is CASSLMWPNTGELFF. Written as DNA, the CDR3 is TGTGCCAGCAGCTTGATGTGGCCGAACACCGGGGAGCTGTTTTTT.

V gene TRBV6-5 combines with J gene TRBJ1-1; D might be TRBD1 (5 bases). V was cut by 6 bases and J by 3 bases, with 17 bases left in between. Germline V gives CDR1 MNHEY, CDR2 SVGAGI. The CDR3 length is 15 residues. Written as DNA, the CDR3 is TGTGCCAGCAGCCCCGACAGCAACTACTACACTGAAGCTTTCTTT. This encodes CASSPDSNYYTEAFF.